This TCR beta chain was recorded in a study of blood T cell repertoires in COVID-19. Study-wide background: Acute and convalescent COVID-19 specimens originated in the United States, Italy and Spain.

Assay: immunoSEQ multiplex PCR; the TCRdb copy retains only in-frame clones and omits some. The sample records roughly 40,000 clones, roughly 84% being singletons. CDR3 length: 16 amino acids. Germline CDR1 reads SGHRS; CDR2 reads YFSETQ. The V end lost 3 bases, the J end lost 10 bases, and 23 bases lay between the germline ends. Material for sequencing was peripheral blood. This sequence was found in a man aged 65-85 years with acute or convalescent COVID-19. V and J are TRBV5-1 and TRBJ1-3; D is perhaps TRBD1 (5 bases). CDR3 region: CASSSGDFSSRGTIYF. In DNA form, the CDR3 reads TGCGCCAGCAGCTCGGGGGACTTTTCTTCCCGGGGGACCATATATTTT.